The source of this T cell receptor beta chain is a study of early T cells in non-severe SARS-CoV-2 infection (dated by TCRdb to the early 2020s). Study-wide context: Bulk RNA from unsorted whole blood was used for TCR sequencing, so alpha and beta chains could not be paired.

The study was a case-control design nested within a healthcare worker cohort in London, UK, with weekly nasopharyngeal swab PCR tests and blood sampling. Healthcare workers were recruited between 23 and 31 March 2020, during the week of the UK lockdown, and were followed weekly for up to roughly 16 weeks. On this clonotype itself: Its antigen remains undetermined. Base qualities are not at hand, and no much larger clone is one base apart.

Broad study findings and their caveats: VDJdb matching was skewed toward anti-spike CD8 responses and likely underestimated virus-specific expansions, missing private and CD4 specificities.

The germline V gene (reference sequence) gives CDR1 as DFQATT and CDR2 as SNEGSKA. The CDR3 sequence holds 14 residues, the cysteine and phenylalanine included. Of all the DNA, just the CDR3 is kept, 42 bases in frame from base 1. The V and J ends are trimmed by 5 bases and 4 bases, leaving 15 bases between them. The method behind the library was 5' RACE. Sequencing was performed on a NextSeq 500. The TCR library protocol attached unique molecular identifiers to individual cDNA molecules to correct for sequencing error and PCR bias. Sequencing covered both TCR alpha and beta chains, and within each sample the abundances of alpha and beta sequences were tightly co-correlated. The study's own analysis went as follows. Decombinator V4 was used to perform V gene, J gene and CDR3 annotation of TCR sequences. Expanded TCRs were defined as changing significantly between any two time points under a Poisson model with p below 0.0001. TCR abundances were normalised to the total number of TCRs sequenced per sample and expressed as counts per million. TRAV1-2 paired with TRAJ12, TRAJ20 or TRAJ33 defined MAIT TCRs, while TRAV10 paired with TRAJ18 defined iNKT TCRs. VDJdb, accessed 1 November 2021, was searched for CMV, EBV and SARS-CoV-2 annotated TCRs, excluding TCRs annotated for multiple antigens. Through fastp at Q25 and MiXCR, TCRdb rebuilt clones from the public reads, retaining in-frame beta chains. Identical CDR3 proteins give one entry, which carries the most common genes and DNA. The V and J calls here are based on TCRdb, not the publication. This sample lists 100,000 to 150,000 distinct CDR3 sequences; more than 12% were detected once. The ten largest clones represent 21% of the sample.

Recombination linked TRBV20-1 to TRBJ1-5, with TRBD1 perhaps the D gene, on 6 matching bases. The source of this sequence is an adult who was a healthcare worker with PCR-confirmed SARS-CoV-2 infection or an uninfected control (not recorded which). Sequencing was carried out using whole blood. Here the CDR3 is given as CSAGKQGPNQPQHF. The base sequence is TGCAGTGCTGGAAAACAGGGCCCTAATCAGCCCCAGCATTTT.